The entry that follows covers one T cell receptor (beta chain) sequence. The data stem from a study of blood T cell repertoires in COVID-19. Study-wide context: The United States, Italy and Spain provided the acute and convalescent COVID-19 samples. From T cells, B-cell-depleted T cells, or PBMCs came the material, which was cDNA or gDNA.

Germline CDR1 MNHEY, CDR2 SVGAGI. The CDR3 length is 15 residues. V lost 6 bases to trimming and J lost 5 bases; unmatched junction nucleotides: 8. Patients of the Seattle cohort, enrolled during active infection, were followed longitudinally. Profiling relied on immunoSEQ multiplex PCR, and the TCRdb table lists in-frame clones only, not all of them. The table records hundreds of thousands of clones, around 86% of them present only once. This TCR derives from a woman in her fifties or sixties with COVID-19, enrolled during active disease. The chain recombines TRBV6-5 with TRBJ2-5; 11 bases are a match to TRBD2. The sequenced material came from peripheral blood. The CDR3 coding sequence is TGTGCCAGCAGATACGATAGCGGGAGGGGGGAGACCCAGTACTTC. Its protein product is CASRYDSGRGETQYF.